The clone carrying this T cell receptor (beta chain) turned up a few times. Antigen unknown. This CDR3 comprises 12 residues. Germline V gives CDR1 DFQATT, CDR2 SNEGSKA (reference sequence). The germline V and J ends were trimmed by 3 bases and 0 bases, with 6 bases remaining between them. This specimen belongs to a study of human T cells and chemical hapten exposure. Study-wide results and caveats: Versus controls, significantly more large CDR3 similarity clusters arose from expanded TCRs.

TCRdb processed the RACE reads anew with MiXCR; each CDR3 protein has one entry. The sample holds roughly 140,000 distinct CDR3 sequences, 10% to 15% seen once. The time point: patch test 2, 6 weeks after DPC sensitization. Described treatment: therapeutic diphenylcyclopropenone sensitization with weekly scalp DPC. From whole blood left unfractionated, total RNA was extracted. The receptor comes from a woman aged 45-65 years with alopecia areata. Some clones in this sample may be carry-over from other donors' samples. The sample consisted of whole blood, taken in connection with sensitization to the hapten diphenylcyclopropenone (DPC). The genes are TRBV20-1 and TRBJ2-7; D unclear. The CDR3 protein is CSAREDSYEQYF. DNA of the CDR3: TGCAGTGCTAGGGAAGACTCCTACGAGCAGTACTTC.